This T cell receptor (beta chain) was captured by sequencing in a study of cytomegalovirus exposure and HLA in healthy donors. Turning to the study itself: HLA-typed donors were the source of about 85 million unique TCRs held in an early data release.

This clone was observed a single time. The antigen remains undetermined. Study-wide findings and caveats: One variant, a missense change in DCLRE1C, was linked in a later analysis to TCR beta V- and J-gene trimming. Cytomegalovirus association was assigned to around 150 TCR beta chains.

The PCR used 60 Vbeta and 13 Jbeta primers. TCRdb's table, derived via immunoSEQ multiplex PCR, lists solely in-frame clones and lacks some. The repertoire holds tens of thousands of clones, with around four fifths as singletons. Trimming removed 4 bases from V and 6 bases from J, with 8 bases in between. CDR3 size: 12 residues. The V gene's germline CDR1 is SGHNT and CDR2 YYREEE (reference sequence). V gene TRBV5-4 combines with J gene TRBJ2-1; no firm D call. What was sequenced was PBMCs. This clonotype was obtained from a woman in her late teens or twenties in good health and CMV-seropositive. This CDR3 is CASSPGSNEQFF. CDR3 nucleotide sequence: TGTGCCAGCAGCCCAGGTAGCAATGAGCAGTTCTTC.